A single sample is the source of the 8 T cell receptor beta chains below, sequenced in a study of T-cell reconstitution after alpha-beta-depleted transplantation in children. For TCRbeta, the library was prepared with unique molecular identifiers. MiXCR, applied by TCRdb to the PCR reads, yields one record per CDR3 protein. The sample consists of about 980,000 distinct CDR3 sequences, about 29% of them appearing once. The sequenced sample was PBMCs, mostly from graft donor cells, obtained 360 days after TCRalphabeta/CD19-depleted stem cell transplant. The receptor set was obtained from a boy younger than two who had a stem cell transplant for SCID, so the T cells may come from the graft donor.

V usage is TRBV12-3 or TRBV12-4 and J usage is TRBJ2-3; D unresolved. With 0 bases removed from V and 0 bases from J, the gap between germline ends came to 10 bases. The CDR3 extends over 16 amino acids. The CDR3 loop reads CASSLAVGASTDTQYF. CDR3 in DNA: TGTGCCAGCAGTTTAGCCGTAGGAGCTAGCACAGATACGCAGTATTTT.

In DNA form, the CDR3 reads TGCAGTGCTTGGGGGACTCTCTACAATGAGCAGTTCTTC. As protein: CSAWGTLYNEQFF. The rearrangement uses TRBV20-1 and TRBJ2-1; a possible D gene is TRBD2 (6 bases). Trimming cost V 5 bases and J 3 bases, with 11 bases left between them. The CDR3 has 13 amino acids. In germline, CDR1 is DFQATT, CDR2 SNEGSKA (reference sequence).

This clonotype appeared many times. The chain links TRBV19 to TRBJ1-5, with 7 bases aligning to TRBD1. Germline lookup yields CDR1 LNHDA and CDR2 SQIVND (reference sequence). With V trimmed by 3 bases and J by 9 bases, 5 bases remained unmatched. The CDR3 spans 13 residues. This CDR3 is CASSIKGGMPQHF. CDR3 DNA: TGTGCCAGTAGTATCAAAGGGGGCATGCCCCAGCATTTT.

The chain employs TRBV11-1 and TRBJ2-3, with D unclear. This CDR3 spans 12 amino acids. The V end was cut by 5 bases, the J end by 13 bases, with 16 bases between. Germline V lookup: CDR1 SGHAT, CDR2 FQDESV (reference sequence). CDR3 sequence: CASSRGPFREYF. In DNA form, the CDR3 reads TGTGCCAGCAGCCGCGGACCTTTCAGAGAGTATTTT.

This chain connects TRBV25-1 to TRBJ1-2, with D perhaps matching TRBD1 (5 bases). The CDR3 spans 14 residues. V shed 2 bases and J shed 8 bases, with 15 bases lying between them. The V gene's germline CDR1 is MGHDK and CDR2 SYGVNS. The CDR3: CASSENWKGRGYTF. In DNA form, the CDR3 reads TGTGCCAGCAGTGAAAATTGGAAGGGGCGAGGCTACACCTTC.

This clonotype was detected only a few times. The rearrangement links TRBV28 to TRBJ2-7; D gene uncertain. The CDR3 contains 13 residues. Germline CDR1 reads MDHEN; CDR2 reads SYDVKM. Trimming shortened V by 4 bases and J by 5 bases, and 12 bases separated the two germline ends. CDR3: CASSWVRANEQYF. The DNA of the CDR3 is TGTGCCAGCAGTTGGGTCCGGGCGAACGAGCAGTACTTC.

Written as DNA, the CDR3 is TGTGCCAGCAGTTTATGGCTCCCTAAAAGCTCCTACGAGCAGTACTTC. It specifies CASSLWLPKSSYEQYF. The chain links TRBV12-3 or TRBV12-4 to TRBJ2-7; no reliable D call. The V gene lost 2 bases and the J gene lost 0 bases, with 14 bases spanning the gap. The CDR3 spans 16 residues.

V gene TRBV9 combines with J gene TRBJ2-1; 13 nucleotides align to TRBD2. The CDR3 runs to 15 residues. V dropped 4 bases and J dropped 10; count of bases not matched to a gene: 8. Germline V CDR1 and CDR2: SGDLS, YYNGEE. This CDR3 is CASSKTSGGFQEQFF. The CDR3 DNA reads TGTGCCAGCAGCAAGACTAGCGGGGGGTTCCAGGAGCAGTTCTTC.